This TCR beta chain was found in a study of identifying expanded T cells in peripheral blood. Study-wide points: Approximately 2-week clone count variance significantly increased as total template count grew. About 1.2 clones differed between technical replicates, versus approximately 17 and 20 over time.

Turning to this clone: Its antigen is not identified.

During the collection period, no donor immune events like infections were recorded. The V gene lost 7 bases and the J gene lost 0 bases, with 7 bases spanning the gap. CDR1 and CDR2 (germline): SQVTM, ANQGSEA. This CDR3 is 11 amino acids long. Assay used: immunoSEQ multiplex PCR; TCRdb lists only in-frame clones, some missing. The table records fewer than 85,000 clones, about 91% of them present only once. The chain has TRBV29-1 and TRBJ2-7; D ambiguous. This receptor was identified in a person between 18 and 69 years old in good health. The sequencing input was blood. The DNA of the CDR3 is TGCAGCGCTACGGTCTCCTACGAGCAGTACTTC. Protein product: CSATVSYEQYF.